The 5 T cell receptor beta chains reported below all come from one sample, sequenced in a study of OX40 agonist ivuxolimab in advanced cancers. Libraries came from the immunoSEQ multiplex PCR assay. Entries here come from immuneACCESS through TCRdb and include only in-frame sequences with V and J called. Some clones fail to appear in such tables; in the studies checked, an unresolved V gene covers under half of the shortfall, and the cause of the remainder is unknown. Within this sample are tens of thousands of clones, with under 90% of them counted one time only. The top ten clones comprise roughly 0.69% of the sample. The sequences come from CD4+ or CD8+ T cells sorted from blood, collected in a trial of the OX40 agonist ivuxolimab. The receptors come from an adult with an advanced solid tumor such as melanoma, head and neck, liver or kidney cancer.

The genes are TRBV7-3 and TRBJ2-1; D gene ambiguous. Germline lookup yields CDR1 SGHTA and CDR2 FQGTGA. The CDR3 spans 13 residues. Trimming stripped 7 bases from V and 5 bases from J, with 12 bases between. The CDR3 here is CASTVSQDNEQFF. The DNA for the CDR3 is TGTGCCAGCACCGTGAGTCAGGACAATGAGCAGTTCTTC.

The chain combines TRBV7-2 with TRBJ1-5, with TRBD1 as a possible D gene (5 bases). CDR1 is SGHTA, CDR2 FQGNSA, per germline. This CDR3 region has 13 residues. Trimming took 5 bases from V and 5 from J, leaving 10 bases between them. Here the CDR3 reads CASSLWGDQPQHF. CDR3 in DNA: TGTGCCAGCAGCCTTTGGGGGGATCAGCCCCAGCATTTT.

V gene TRBV5-6 combines with J gene TRBJ1-4; D perhaps matches TRBD1 (6 bases). CDR3 length equals 14 residues. CDR1 and CDR2 (germline): SGHDT, YYEEEE. V lost 1 base, J lost 7 bases, and 11 bases lay in between. The CDR3 nucleotides are TGTGCCAGCAGCTTGCGGGGGGGCGGTGAAAAACTGTTTTTT. It codes for CASSLRGGGEKLFF.

CDR3 bases: TGTGCCAGCAGCCCCAGGGTTGGCGGGGGGCCCTCAGATACGCAGTATTTT. Its protein product is CASSPRVGGGPSDTQYF. The V call is TRBV9, the J call TRBJ2-3, with 8 nucleotides matching TRBD2. This CDR3 has 17 residues. The V and J ends lost 4 bases and 4 bases, in that order; junction bases with no gene match: 14. The germline V gene has CDR1 SGDLS and CDR2 YYNGEE.

V and J are TRBV7-8 and TRBJ1-5, with 7 positions matching TRBD1. The germline V gene has CDR1 SGHVS and CDR2 FQNEAQ. This CDR3 region has 14 residues. V shed 5 bases and J 4 bases; nucleotides not matched to a gene: 5. CDR3 region: CASSQGQLNQPQHF. The CDR3 DNA follows: TGTGCCAGCAGCCAGGGACAGCTTAATCAGCCCCAGCATTTT.